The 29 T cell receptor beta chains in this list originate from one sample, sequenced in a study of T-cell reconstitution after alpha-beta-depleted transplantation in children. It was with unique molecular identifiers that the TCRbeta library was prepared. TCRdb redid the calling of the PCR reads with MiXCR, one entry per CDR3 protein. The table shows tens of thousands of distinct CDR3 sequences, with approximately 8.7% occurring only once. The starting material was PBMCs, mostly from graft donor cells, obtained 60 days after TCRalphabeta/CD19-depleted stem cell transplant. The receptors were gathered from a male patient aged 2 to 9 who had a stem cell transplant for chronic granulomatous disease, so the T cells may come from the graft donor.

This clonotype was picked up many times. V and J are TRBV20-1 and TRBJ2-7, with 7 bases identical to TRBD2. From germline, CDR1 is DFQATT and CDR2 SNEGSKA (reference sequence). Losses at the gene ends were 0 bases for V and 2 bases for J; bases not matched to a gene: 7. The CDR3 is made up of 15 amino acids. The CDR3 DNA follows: TGCAGTGCTAGAGATGTCGGGGAGGGTCCCTACGAGCAGTACTTC. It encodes CSARDVGEGPYEQYF.

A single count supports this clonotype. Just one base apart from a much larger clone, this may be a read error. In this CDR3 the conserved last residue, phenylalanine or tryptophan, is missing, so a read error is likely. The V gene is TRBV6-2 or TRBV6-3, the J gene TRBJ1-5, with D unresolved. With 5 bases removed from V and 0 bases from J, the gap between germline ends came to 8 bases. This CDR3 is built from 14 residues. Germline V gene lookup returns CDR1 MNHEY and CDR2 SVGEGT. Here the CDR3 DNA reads TGTGCCAGCAGTGCCCTCTATAGCAATCAGCCCCAGCATTTA. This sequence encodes CASSALYSNQPQHL.

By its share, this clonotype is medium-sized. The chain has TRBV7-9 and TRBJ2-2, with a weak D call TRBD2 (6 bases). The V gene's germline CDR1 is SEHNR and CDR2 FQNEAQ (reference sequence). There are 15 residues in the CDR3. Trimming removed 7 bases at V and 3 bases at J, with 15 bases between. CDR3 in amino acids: CASTDRAGYTGELFF. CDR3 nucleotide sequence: TGTGCCAGCACCGACCGGGCGGGGTACACCGGGGAGCTGTTTTTT. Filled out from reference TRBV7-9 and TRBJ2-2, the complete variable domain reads DTGVSQNPRHKITKRGQNVTFRCDPISEHNRLYWYRQTLGQGPEFLTYFQNEAQLEKSRLLSDRFSAERPKGSFSTLEIQRTEQGDSAMYLCASTDRAGYTGELFFGEGSRLTVL.

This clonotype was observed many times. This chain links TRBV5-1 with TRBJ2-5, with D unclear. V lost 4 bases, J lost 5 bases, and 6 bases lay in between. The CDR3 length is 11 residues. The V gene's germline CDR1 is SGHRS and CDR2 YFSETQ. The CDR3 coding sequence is TGCGCCAGCAGCCAAAGGGAGACCCAGTACTTC. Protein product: CASSQRETQYF.

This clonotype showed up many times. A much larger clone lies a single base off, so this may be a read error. The CDR3 protein is CASSPGYEQYF. The CDR3 nucleotides read TGTGCCAGCAGCCCAGGCTACGAGCAGTACTTC. This chain connects TRBV11-2 to TRBJ2-7; the D is unclear. The CDR3 is 11 amino acids. V was trimmed by 5 bases and J by 3 bases, leaving 5 bases between them. Germline lookup yields CDR1 SGHAT and CDR2 FQNNGV.

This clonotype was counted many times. The CDR3 coding sequence is TGTGCCAGCAGCCAAGAGTACAGCTACGAGCAGTACTTC. It specifies CASSQEYSYEQYF. The chain couples TRBV4-2 to TRBJ2-7; D call uncertain. CDR1 and CDR2 (germline): LGHNA, YNFKEQ. Between the trimmed V and J ends, which lost 0 bases and 3 bases, there was a span of 6 bases. The CDR3 is 13 residues long.

CDR3 bases: TGCAGCGTTTGGACAGGCTTGGACAATGAGCAGTTCTTC. It encodes CSVWTGLDNEQFF. The V and J genes are TRBV29-1 and TRBJ2-1, with 7 bases aligning to TRBD1. Trimming removed 5 bases from V and 5 bases from J; junction bases left unmatched: 6. CDR3 length: 13 amino acids. CDR1 SQVTM and CDR2 ANQGSEA come from the germline V gene.

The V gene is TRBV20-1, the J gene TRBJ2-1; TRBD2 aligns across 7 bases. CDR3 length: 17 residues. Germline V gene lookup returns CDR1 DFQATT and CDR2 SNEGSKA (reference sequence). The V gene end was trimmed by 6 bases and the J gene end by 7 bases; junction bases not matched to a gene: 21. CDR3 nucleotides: TGCAGTGCCCTATGGGGGAGGCAGCGGGATTTATGGAATGAGCAGTTCTTC. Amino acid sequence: CSALWGRQRDLWNEQFF.

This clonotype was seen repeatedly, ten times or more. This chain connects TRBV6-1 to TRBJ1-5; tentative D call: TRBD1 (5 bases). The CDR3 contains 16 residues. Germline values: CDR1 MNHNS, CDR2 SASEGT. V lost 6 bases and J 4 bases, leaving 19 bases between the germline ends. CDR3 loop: CASRESTIGGNQPQHF. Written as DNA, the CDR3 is TGTGCCAGCAGGGAATCTACAATCGGGGGGAATCAGCCCCAGCATTTT.

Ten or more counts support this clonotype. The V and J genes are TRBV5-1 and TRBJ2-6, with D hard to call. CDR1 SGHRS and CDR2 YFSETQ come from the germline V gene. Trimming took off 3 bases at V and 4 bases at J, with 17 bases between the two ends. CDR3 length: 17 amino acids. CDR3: CASSSGRTTGGANVLTF. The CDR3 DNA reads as TGCGCCAGCAGCTCCGGACGGACGACTGGAGGGGCCAACGTCCTGACTTTC.

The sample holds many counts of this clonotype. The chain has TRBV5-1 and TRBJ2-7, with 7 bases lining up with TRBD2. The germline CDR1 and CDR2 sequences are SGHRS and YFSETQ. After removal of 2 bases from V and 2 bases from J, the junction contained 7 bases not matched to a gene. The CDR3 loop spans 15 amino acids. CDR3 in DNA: TGCGCCAGCAGCTTAGGCGGGAGTCTTACCTACGAGCAGTACTTC. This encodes CASSLGGSLTYEQYF.

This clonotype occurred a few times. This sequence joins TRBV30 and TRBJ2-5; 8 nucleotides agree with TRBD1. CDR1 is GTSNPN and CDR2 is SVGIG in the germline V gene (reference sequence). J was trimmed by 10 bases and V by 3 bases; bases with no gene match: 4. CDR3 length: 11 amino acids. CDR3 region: CAWSGTGGQYF. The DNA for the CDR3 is TGTGCCTGGAGCGGAACAGGGGGCCAGTACTTC.

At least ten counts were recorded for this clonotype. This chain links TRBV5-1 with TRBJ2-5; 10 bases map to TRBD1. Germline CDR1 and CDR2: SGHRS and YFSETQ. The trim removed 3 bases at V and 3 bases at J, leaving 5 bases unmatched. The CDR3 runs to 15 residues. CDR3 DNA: TGCGCCAGCAGCTCCGGGACAGGGGTAAAAGAGACCCAGTACTTC. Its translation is CASSSGTGVKETQYF.

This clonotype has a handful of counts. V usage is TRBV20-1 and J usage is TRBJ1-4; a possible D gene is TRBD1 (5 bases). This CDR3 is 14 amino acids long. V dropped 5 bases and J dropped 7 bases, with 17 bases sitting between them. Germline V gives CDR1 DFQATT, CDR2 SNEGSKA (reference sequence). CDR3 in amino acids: CSASRRGVSEKLFF. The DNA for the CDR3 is TGCAGTGCTTCACGCCGAGGGGTATCTGAAAAACTGTTTTTT.

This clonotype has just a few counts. The CDR3 DNA reads TGCAGTGCTAGAGAACTAGCAATAAGCACCGGGGAGCTGTTTTTT. Protein product: CSARELAISTGELFF. The chain recombines TRBV20-1 with TRBJ2-2; tentatively, D is TRBD2 (6 bases). Germline V lookup: CDR1 DFQATT, CDR2 SNEGSKA (reference sequence). CDR3 length equals 15 residues. V was trimmed by 0 bases and J by 4 bases, leaving 12 bases between them.

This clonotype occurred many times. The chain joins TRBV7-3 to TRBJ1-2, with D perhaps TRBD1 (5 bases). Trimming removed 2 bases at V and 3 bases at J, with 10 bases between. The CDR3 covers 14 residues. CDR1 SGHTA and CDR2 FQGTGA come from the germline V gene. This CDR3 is CASSLQGGDYGYTF. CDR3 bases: TGTGCCAGCAGCTTACAGGGTGGGGACTATGGCTACACCTTC.

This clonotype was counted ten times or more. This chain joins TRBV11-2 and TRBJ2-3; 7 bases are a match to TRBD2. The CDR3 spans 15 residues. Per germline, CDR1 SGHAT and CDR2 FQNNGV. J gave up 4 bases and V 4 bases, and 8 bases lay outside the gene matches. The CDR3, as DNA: TGTGCCAGCAGCTCCGGGACTAACTTGCCAGATACGCAGTATTTT. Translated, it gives CASSSGTNLPDTQYF.

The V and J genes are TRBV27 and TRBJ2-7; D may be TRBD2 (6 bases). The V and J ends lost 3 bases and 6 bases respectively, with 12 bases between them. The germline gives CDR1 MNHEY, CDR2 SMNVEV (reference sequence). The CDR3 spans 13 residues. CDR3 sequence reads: CASSFSGECEQYF. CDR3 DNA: TGTGCCAGCAGTTTTTCGGGGGAATGCGAGCAGTACTTC.

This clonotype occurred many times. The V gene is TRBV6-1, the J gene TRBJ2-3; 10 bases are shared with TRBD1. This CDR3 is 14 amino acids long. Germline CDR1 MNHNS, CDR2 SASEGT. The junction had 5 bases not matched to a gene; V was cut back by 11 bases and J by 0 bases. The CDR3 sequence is CAGRDRGSTDTQYF. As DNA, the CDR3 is TGTGCCGGTCGGGACAGGGGAAGCACAGATACGCAGTATTTT.

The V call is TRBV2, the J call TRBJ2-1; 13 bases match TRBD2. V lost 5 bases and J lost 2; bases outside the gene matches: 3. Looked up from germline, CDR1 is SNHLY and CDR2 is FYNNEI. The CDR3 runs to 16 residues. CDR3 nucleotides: TGTGCCAGCAGTCGACTAGCGGGAGGCACCTACAATGAGCAGTTCTTC. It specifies CASSRLAGGTYNEQFF.

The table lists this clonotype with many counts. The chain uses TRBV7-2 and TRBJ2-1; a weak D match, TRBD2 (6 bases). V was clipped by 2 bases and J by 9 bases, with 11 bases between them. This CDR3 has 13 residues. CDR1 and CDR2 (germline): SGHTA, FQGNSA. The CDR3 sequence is CASSLSGLGEQFF. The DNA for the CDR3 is TGTGCCAGCAGCTTAAGCGGGTTGGGTGAGCAGTTCTTC.

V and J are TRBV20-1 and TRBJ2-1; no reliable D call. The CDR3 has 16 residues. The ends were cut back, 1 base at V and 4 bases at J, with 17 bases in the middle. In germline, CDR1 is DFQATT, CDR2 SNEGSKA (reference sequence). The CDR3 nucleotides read TGCAGTGCTAGAGGGGGTACCCCAATTAGGTACAATGAGCAGTTCTTC. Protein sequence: CSARGGTPIRYNEQFF.

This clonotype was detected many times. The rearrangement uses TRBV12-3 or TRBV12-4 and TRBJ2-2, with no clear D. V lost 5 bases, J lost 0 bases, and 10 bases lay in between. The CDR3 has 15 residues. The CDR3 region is CASSPQNTNTGELFF. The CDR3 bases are TGTGCCAGCAGTCCACAAAACACGAACACCGGGGAGCTGTTTTTT.

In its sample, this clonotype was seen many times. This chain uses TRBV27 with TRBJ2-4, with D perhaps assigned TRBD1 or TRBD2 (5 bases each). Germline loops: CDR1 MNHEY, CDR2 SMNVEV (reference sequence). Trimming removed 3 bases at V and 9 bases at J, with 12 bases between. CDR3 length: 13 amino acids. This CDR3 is CASSFGRESIQYF. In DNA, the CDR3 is TGTGCCAGCAGTTTCGGCAGGGAGAGCATTCAGTACTTC.

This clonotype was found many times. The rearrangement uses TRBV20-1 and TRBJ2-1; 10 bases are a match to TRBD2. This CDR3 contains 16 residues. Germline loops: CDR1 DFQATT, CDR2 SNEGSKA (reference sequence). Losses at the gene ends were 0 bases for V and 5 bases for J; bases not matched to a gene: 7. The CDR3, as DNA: TGCAGTGCTAGAGATGGTCTAGCGGGAGATCACAATGAGCAGTTCTTC. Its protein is CSARDGLAGDHNEQFF.

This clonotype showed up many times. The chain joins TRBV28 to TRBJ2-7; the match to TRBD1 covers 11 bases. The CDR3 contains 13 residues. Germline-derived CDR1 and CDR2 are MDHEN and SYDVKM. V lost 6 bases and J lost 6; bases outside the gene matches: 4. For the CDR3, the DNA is TGTGCCAGCAGGGGACAGGGGGTTACCGAGCAGTACTTC. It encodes CASRGQGVTEQYF.

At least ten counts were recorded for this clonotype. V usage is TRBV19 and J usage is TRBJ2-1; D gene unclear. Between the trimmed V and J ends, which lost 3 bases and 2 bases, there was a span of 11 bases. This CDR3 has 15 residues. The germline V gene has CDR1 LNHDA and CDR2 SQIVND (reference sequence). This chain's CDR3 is CASSMFLLTYNEQFF. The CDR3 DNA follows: TGTGCCAGTAGTATGTTCCTTTTAACCTACAATGAGCAGTTCTTC. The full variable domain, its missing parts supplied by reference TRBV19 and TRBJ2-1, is DGGITQSPKYLFRKEGQNVTLSCEQNLNHDAMYWYRQDPGQGLRLIYYSQIVNDFQKGDIAEGYSVSREKKESFPLTVTSAQKNPTAFYLCASSMFLLTYNEQFFGPGTRLTVL.

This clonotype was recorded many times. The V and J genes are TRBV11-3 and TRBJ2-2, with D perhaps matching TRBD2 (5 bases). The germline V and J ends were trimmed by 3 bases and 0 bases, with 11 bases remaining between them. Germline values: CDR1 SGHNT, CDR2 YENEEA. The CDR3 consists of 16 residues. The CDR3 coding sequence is TGTGCCAGCAGCTTTGACGGCGGGCCGAACACCGGGGAGCTGTTTTTT. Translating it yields CASSFDGGPNTGELFF.

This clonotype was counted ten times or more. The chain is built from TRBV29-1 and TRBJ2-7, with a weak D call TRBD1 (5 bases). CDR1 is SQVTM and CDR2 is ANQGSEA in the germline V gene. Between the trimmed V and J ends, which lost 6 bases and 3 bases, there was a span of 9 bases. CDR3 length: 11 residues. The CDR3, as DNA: TGCAGCGTAACTACAGGCTACGAGCAGTACTTC. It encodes CSVTTGYEQYF.